The sequence of this TCR beta chain was determined in a study of blood T cells in healthy people across ages. This clonotype was observed once. Using a J-beta primer mix together with a sample-barcoded 5' primer, a second PCR was run for roughly 7 to 12 cycles. TCRdb redid the calling of the 5' RACE reads with MiXCR, one entry per CDR3 protein. The sample records more than 750,000 distinct CDR3 sequences, about 29% being singletons. The CDR3 spans 13 residues. Deletions cut 6 bases from V and 0 bases from J, with 6 bases between. CDR1 and CDR2 (germline): MGHDK, SYGVNS. The data also belong to a second study, concerning T cells of mothers and their children.

Sequenced sample: blood. The sequence derives from a woman in her 40s in good health. This chain links TRBV25-1 with TRBJ1-3; D unclear. CDR3 residues: CASRHISGNTIYF. The CDR3, as DNA: TGTGCCAGCAGACATATCTCTGGAAACACCATATATTTT.